This TCR beta chain was profiled in a study of post-analysis software for immune sequencing data. Whole-study findings and limits: Co-batched samples clustered tightly together by F measure. A few TRBV segments were significantly more frequent in patients than in controls. TRBV5-6, TRBV5-1 and TRBV20-1 were among these segments.

With regard to this clonotype: Antigen unknown.

Prepared libraries of TCR beta cDNA carried unique molecular identifiers. TCRdb reprocessed the PCR reads via MiXCR and lists one record per CDR3 protein. The table has 750,000 to 950,000 distinct CDR3 sequences, about 57% seen once. V was cut by 7 bases and J by 1 base, with 21 bases left in between. CDR1 SQVTM and CDR2 ANQGSEA come from the germline V gene. The CDR3 consists of 16 residues. The sample was blood. The chain combines TRBV29-1 with TRBJ2-3; D is unresolved. The sequence came from a girl aged 10-17 years with multiple sclerosis. The CDR3 DNA sequence: TGCAGCGCTTACAGCGAAGGGAAAAGGCGCACAGATACGCAGTATTTT. Its translation: CSAYSEGKRRTDTQYF.